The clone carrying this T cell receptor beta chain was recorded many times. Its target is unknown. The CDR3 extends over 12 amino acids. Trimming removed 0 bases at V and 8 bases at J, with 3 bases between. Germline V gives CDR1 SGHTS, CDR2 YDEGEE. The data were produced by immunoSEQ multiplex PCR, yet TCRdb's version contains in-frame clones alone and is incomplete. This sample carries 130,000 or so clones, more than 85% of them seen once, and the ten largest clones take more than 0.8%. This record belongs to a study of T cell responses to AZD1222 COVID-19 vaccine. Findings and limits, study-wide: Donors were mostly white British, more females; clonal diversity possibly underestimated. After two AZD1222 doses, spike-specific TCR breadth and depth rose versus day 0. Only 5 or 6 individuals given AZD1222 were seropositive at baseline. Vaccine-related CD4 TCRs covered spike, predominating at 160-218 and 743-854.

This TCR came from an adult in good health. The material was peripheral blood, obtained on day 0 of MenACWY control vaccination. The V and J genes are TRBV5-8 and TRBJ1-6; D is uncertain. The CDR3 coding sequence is TGTGCCAGCAGCTTGGGGTATTCACCCCTCCACTTT. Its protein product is CASSLGYSPLHF.